Listed below are T cell receptor beta chains from one sample, sequenced in a study of blood T cell repertoires in COVID-19. Sequencing was performed with immunoSEQ multiplex PCR; in TCRdb, only in-frame clones are kept and a portion is missing. Of hundreds of thousands of clones in the sample, approximately 88% are singletons; the top ten hold approximately 7.2%. Sequenced sample: peripheral blood. Receptors originate from a woman younger than 45 who had recovered from COVID-19. Both conserved end residues are part of each CDR3. A D gene is named only where the DNA matches it firmly. Clone size appears in some rows only: once, few, many, or a class for an expanded clone.

TRBJ1-4 - TRBV19 - TGTGCCAGTAGTAGCCCGGTCGCAGGGTTTTGGGAAAAACTGTTTTTT CASSSPVAGFWEKLFF
TRBJ1-2 - TRBV5-4 TRBD1 TGTGCCAGCAGCTTGGTCGCCGGGACAGGGGCGACCTATGGCTACACCTTC CASSLVAGTGATYGYTF
TRBJ2-7 once TRBV4-1 TRBD2 TGCGCCAGCAGCCATCGACTAGCGGGGGAGTACGAGCAGTACTTC CASSHRLAGEYEQYF
TRBJ1-2 - TRBV29-1 - TGCAGCGTGCGGCGGGGTAGGGAAGGCTACACCTTC CSVRRGREGYTF
TRBJ1-1 few TRBV30 - TGTGCCTGGAGAGGTGGGGCTAGGAACACTGAAGCTTTCTTT CAWRGGARNTEAFF
TRBJ2-3 - TRBV7-2 TRBD2 TGTGCCAGCAGCTTAGTAGGCGGGGGGGCAATCACAGATACGCAGTATTTT CASSLVGGGAITDTQYF
TRBJ1-6 - TRBV13 - TGTGCCAGCAGCTTAAGCGGATGGGATTCACCCCTCCACTTT CASSLSGWDSPLHF
TRBJ1-1 - TRBV5-1 TRBD1 TGCGCCAGCAGCCAGGGACAGCTTGTGACTCTGGACACTGAAGCTTTCTTT CASSQGQLVTLDTEAFF
TRBJ2-2 few TRBV6-2/TRBV6-3 - TGTGCCAGCAGTTCCCTCGTACCGGGCGGGGAGCTGTTTTTT CASSSLVPGGELFF
TRBJ1-2 - TRBV5-4 - TGTGCCAGCAGCCTCCCCGCCCAGGGAATGGTTGGCTACACCTTC CASSLPAQGMVGYTF
TRBJ2-7 - TRBV28 TRBD1 TGTGCCAGCAGCCGACGACAGGGATACTACGAGCAGTACTTC CASSRRQGYYEQYF
TRBJ1-1 - TRBV27 - TGTGCCACATTTAGTTCAGCGATGAACACTGAAGCTTTCTTT CATFSSAMNTEAFF